The next 26 T cell receptor beta chains were all read from a single sample in a study of blood T cell repertoires in COVID-19. This table comes from immunoSEQ multiplex PCR, and its TCRdb copy is limited to in-frame clones, with some not included. This sample yields a few hundred thousand clones, of which approximately 80% are seen a single time; 9.5% to 10% belongs to the top ten. Sequencing was done on a sample of peripheral blood. Every receptor here comes from a man aged 50-59 years with active or convalescent COVID-19.

V usage is TRBV7-2 and J usage is TRBJ2-5; D is uncertain. CDR3 size: 13 residues. Germline values: CDR1 SGHTA, CDR2 FQGNSA. With 1 base removed from V and 5 bases from J, the gap between germline ends came to 8 bases. The CDR3 here is CASSLDFGETQYF. DNA for the CDR3: TGTGCCAGCAGCTTAGATTTTGGCGAGACCCAGTACTTC.

V and J are TRBV18 and TRBJ2-3; D ambiguous. Germline CDR1 reads KGHSH; CDR2 reads LQKENI. The CDR3 sequence is 16 residues long. Trimming pared 2 bases from V and 0 bases from J, leaving 12 bases between. The CDR3 here is CASSPTDTSSTDTQYF. The CDR3 DNA is TGTGCCAGCTCACCAACCGACACTTCTAGCACAGATACGCAGTATTTT.

This clone was detected only a few times. V usage is TRBV7-2 and J usage is TRBJ1-6; 7 bases are shared with TRBD1. The CDR3 extends over 15 amino acids. The germline V gene has CDR1 SGHTA and CDR2 FQGNSA. V was clipped by 4 bases and J by 7 bases; unmatched bases: 7. CDR3 residues: CASSSAGQPNSPLHF. The DNA of the CDR3 is TGTGCCAGCAGCTCCGCGGGACAGCCCAATTCACCCCTCCACTTT.

J is TRBJ2-1 and V is TRBV19; TRBD2 agrees at 9 bases. This CDR3 comprises 13 residues. Germline V gene sequence: CDR1 LNHDA, CDR2 SQIVND (reference sequence). V lost 9 bases and J lost 6; bases outside the gene matches: 6. CDR3 sequence (DNA): TGTGCCAGCGCTAGGCGGGAGGGCAATGAGCAGTTCTTC. This gives the protein CASARREGNEQFF.

The chain employs TRBV7-2 and TRBJ1-2; D gene ambiguous. Germline CDR1 SGHTA, CDR2 FQGNSA. Trimming shortened V by 5 bases and J by 4 bases, and 17 bases separated the two germline ends. CDR3 length: 15 amino acids. The CDR3 reads CASSEGILVPYGYTF. CDR3 coding DNA: TGTGCCAGCAGCGAGGGAATCTTGGTACCCTATGGCTACACCTTC.

The sample holds a few counts of this clone. The chain recombines TRBV3-1 (or the pseudogene TRBV3-2) with TRBJ1-2; TRBD1 aligns across 7 bases. CDR3 length equals 14 residues. J lost 0 bases, V lost 5 bases, and 3 bases had no gene match. Germline CDR1 LGHDT, CDR2 YNNKEL (reference sequence). The CDR3 nucleotides read TGTGCCAGCAGCATACAGGGGTCTAACTATGGCTACACCTTC. It encodes CASSIQGSNYGYTF.

The J gene is TRBJ1-1, the V gene TRBV5-1; D not certain. The V and J ends lost 0 bases and 1 base respectively, with 10 bases between them. Germline values: CDR1 SGHRS, CDR2 YFSETQ. There are 15 residues in the CDR3. CDR3 protein: CASSLVMAGNTEAFF. CDR3 coding DNA: TGCGCCAGCAGCTTGGTAATGGCGGGGAACACTGAAGCTTTCTTT.

This clone was found once. The J gene is TRBJ1-5, the V gene TRBV24-1, with a possible D match to TRBD1 (6 bases). The CDR3 consists of 15 residues. The V gene's germline CDR1 is KGHDR and CDR2 SFDVKD. V lost 2 bases and J 9 bases, leaving 16 bases between the germline ends. For the CDR3, the DNA is TGTGCCACCAGTGATTCGGGGTCCCTGGGGGCGCCCCAGCATTTT. Translated, it gives CATSDSGSLGAPQHF.

This chain uses TRBV9 with TRBJ1-4; 7 positions agree with TRBD1. This CDR3 is 15 amino acids long. The V segment lost 4 bases and the J segment 2 bases; nucleotides outside the gene matches: 5. The germline CDR1 and CDR2 sequences are SGDLS and YYNGEE. CDR3 in amino acids: CASSQGGATNEKLFF. The DNA for the CDR3 is TGTGCCAGCAGCCAAGGGGGCGCGACTAATGAAAAACTGTTTTTT.

The J gene is TRBJ2-5, the V gene TRBV7-2; D gene uncertain. Per germline, CDR1 SGHTA and CDR2 FQGNSA. V lost 5 bases and J lost 4, with 11 bases in between. The CDR3 loop spans 13 amino acids. The CDR3 coding sequence is TGTGCCAGCAGCCCTTGGGTAGCAGAGACCCAGTACTTC. Translation: CASSPWVAETQYF.

V and J are TRBV5-1 and TRBJ2-7; the D gene is possibly TRBD2 (7 bases). Germline V CDR1 and CDR2: SGHRS, YFSETQ. This CDR3 contains 13 residues. The V end was cut by 4 bases, the J end by 4 bases, with 12 bases between. The CDR3 coding sequence is TGCGCCAGCAGCCCCCGGGGGGCGTACGAGCAGTACTTC. Translated: CASSPRGAYEQYF.

This clone was recorded a few times. The chain joins TRBV7-3 to TRBJ2-1; D gene unclear. The CDR3 length is 13 residues. V was trimmed by 4 bases and J by 9 bases, leaving 13 bases between them. Per the germline V gene, CDR1 is SGHTA and CDR2 is FQGTGA. This chain's CDR3 is CASSSPMSGEQFF. DNA of the CDR3: TGTGCCAGCAGCTCCCCCATGAGTGGTGAGCAGTTCTTC.

The chain joins TRBV5-1 to TRBJ1-2; D is uncertain. V was shortened by 2 bases and J by 1 base, with 12 bases between the two germline ends. The CDR3 consists of 15 residues. Germline lookup yields CDR1 SGHRS and CDR2 YFSETQ. In nucleotides, the CDR3 is TGCGCCAGCAGCTTAGGACTGACGAATAACTATGGCTACACCTTC. This encodes CASSLGLTNNYGYTF.

The chain recombines TRBV24-1 with TRBJ2-3; TRBD2 matches at 10 bases. The J segment lost 0 bases and the V segment lost 4 bases, leaving 6 bases of the junction unmatched. CDR1 is KGHDR, CDR2 SFDVKD, per germline. This CDR3 is built from 17 residues. The CDR3 sequence: CATSDYGLAASTDTQYF. The CDR3 bases are TGTGCCACCAGTGACTACGGACTAGCGGCTAGCACAGATACGCAGTATTTT.

The chain combines TRBV18 with TRBJ1-1; 7 bases align to TRBD1. With 4 bases clipped from V and 2 bases from J, the junction kept 7 bases outside the gene matches. The germline V gene has CDR1 KGHSH and CDR2 LQKENI. There are 15 residues in the CDR3. CDR3 nucleotide sequence: TGTGCCAGCTCACAGGGACAGTCGATAAACACTGAAGCTTTCTTT. It encodes CASSQGQSINTEAFF.

This clone has a single count. This sequence joins TRBV28 and TRBJ2-7, with D tentatively TRBD2 (5 bases). Germline V gives CDR1 MDHEN, CDR2 SYDVKM. This CDR3 has 10 residues. CDR3 bases: TGTGCCGGTCGGCGAGGACTCCAAATAGTC. The encoded protein is CAGRRGLQIV.

The V call is TRBV7-2, the J call TRBJ2-7; 8 bases are shared with TRBD2. The CDR3 length is 15 residues. J lost 2 bases, V lost 5 bases, and 8 bases had no gene match. Germline assignment: CDR1 SGHTA and CDR2 FQGNSA. The CDR3 sequence is CASSGRTSGAYEQYF. The CDR3 nucleotides read TGTGCCAGCAGCGGACGCACTAGCGGAGCCTACGAGCAGTACTTC.

This clone has only one observation. The chain combines TRBV28 with TRBJ2-3, with 9 nucleotides matching TRBD2. The CDR3 has 16 residues. The junction had 5 bases not matched to a gene; V was cut back by 0 bases and J by 4 bases. Germline assignment: CDR1 MDHEN and CDR2 SYDVKM. Written as DNA, the CDR3 is TGTGCCAGCAGTTTATGGTCTAGCGGGAATCCAGATACGCAGTATTTT. It encodes CASSLWSSGNPDTQYF.

V is TRBV5-4 and J is TRBJ1-2; D might be TRBD1 (6 bases). The CDR3 contains 13 residues. Trimming took off 1 base at V and 2 bases at J, with 6 bases between the two ends. Germline CDR1 is SGHNT and CDR2 is YYREEE (reference sequence). The CDR3 sequence: CASSLQGNYGYTF. As DNA, the CDR3 is TGTGCCAGCAGCTTGCAGGGGAACTATGGCTACACCTTC. Filled out from reference TRBV5-4 and TRBJ1-2, the complete variable domain reads ETGVTQSPTHLIKTRGQQVTLRCSSQSGHNTVSWYQQALGQGPQFIFQYYREEENGRGNFPPRFSGLQFPNYSSELNVNALELDDSALYLCASSLQGNYGYTFGSGTRLTVV.

This clone was counted between two and nine times. The chain couples TRBV5-1 to TRBJ1-5, with D perhaps matching TRBD1 (6 bases). The germline V gene encodes CDR1 SGHRS and CDR2 YFSETQ. Between the trimmed V and J ends, which lost 4 bases and 6 bases, there was a span of 17 bases. This CDR3 spans 15 amino acids. The CDR3 reads CASSPTPGAGQPQHF. The CDR3 DNA is TGCGCCAGCAGCCCGACCCCAGGGGCGGGTCAGCCCCAGCATTTT.

This chain links TRBV7-2 with TRBJ2-1; 7 bases align to TRBD2. Germline V gene lookup returns CDR1 SGHTA and CDR2 FQGNSA. The CDR3 runs 15 residues. J was trimmed by 3 bases and V by 0 bases; bases with no gene match: 2. This chain's CDR3 is CASSLAGGFYNEQFF. The CDR3 coding sequence is TGTGCCAGCAGCTTAGCGGGGGGGTTCTACAATGAGCAGTTCTTC.

The chain joins TRBV4-1 to TRBJ2-6; D may be TRBD1 (5 bases). V was trimmed by 4 bases and J by 2 bases, leaving 15 bases between them. Per the germline V gene, CDR1 is MGHRA and CDR2 is YSYEKL. CDR3 length: 17 amino acids. The CDR3 spells CASSPWAREAGANVLTF. The DNA of the CDR3 is TGCGCCAGCAGCCCCTGGGCCAGGGAAGCTGGGGCCAACGTCCTGACTTTC.

The chain couples TRBV7-9 to TRBJ1-2; TRBD1 aligns across 11 bases. V was clipped by 3 bases and J by 3 bases; unmatched bases: 3. The CDR3 is made up of 15 amino acids. CDR1 and CDR2 from the germline V gene are SEHNR and FQNEAQ (reference sequence). The CDR3, as DNA: TGTGCCAGCAGCTTGGGACAGGGGGTATACTATGGCTACACCTTC. Its translation is CASSLGQGVYYGYTF.

The table lists this clone with a few counts. The V and J genes are TRBV7-9 and TRBJ2-7; 9 nucleotides align to TRBD1. This CDR3 has 14 amino acids. Germline CDR1 reads SEHNR; CDR2 reads FQNEAQ (reference sequence). After removal of 4 bases from V and 8 bases from J, the junction contained 9 bases not matched to a gene. This CDR3 is CASSSDRGSNQQYF. In DNA, the CDR3 is TGTGCCAGCAGCTCCGACAGGGGGAGTAACCAGCAGTACTTC.

The chain couples TRBV5-1 to TRBJ1-2; possible D gene TRBD1, 6 bases. Germline CDR1 is SGHRS and CDR2 is YFSETQ. Trimming pared 4 bases from V and 6 bases from J, leaving 16 bases between. The CDR3 covers 14 residues. The CDR3 loop is CASSRLGAEDGYTF. The CDR3 nucleotides are TGCGCCAGCAGCCGCTTGGGGGCGGAAGATGGCTACACCTTC.

The chain links TRBV6-5 to TRBJ1-5, with D perhaps matching TRBD1 (5 bases). Germline V lookup: CDR1 MNHEY, CDR2 SVGAGI. The CDR3 is 14 amino acids. V lost 7 bases, J lost 7 bases, and 17 bases lay in between. CDR3 loop: CASTGGSGYQPQHF. In DNA form, the CDR3 reads TGTGCCAGCACCGGGGGGTCAGGGTACCAGCCCCAGCATTTT.